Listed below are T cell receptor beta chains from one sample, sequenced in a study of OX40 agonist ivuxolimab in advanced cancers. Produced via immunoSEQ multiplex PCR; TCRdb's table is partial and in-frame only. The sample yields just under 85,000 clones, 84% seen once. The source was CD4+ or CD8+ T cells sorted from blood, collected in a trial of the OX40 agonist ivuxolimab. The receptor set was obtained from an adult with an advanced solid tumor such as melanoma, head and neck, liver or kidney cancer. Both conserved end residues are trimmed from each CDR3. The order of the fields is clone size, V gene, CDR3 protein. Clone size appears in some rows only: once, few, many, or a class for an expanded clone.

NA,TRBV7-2,ASSLVGSRDEQF
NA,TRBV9,ASSPQGGGNQPQH
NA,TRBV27,ASSLGRGPSPLH
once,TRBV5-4,ASSTAPNTEAF
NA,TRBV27,ASSPRVRNTEAF
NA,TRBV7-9,ASSFAFSYEQY
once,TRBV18,ASSPGSASGEQY
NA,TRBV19,ASSKRSLAGVGSYNEQF
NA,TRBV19,ASSISGRGGTDTQY
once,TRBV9,ASSALGDSGNTIY
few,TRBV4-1,ASSQAGTAETDTQY
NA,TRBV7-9,ASSLQSRVRGPETQY
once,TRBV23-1,ASSQSVKIHQPQH
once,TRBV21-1,ASSKRAVGETQY
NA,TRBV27,ASSATPVLINQPQH
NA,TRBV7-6,ASSSRALHYEQY
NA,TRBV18,ASSPFTGRAASHEQF
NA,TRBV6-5,ASSYFRNTEAF
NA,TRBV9,ASSLGGRGRGNTIY
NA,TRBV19,ARHRGQGVGAKNIQY
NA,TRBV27,ASSLNRDSNQPQH
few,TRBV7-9,ASSHRQGAVDSPLH
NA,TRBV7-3,ASSSGTGNSPLH
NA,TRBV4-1,ASSPSGSAYNEQF
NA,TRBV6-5,ASSYGGEAYEQY
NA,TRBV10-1,ASSDGAGGKDTQY
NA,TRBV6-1,ASSPSKYEQY
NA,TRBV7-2,ASSSVGQETQY
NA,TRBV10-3,AITLTVDYGYT
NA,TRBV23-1,ASSQSQAGGANYGYT
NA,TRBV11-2,ASRSPSSSYEQY
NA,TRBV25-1,ASSLNYGYI